The TCR delta chain described here comes from a study of γδ T cells in repeated Plasmodium falciparum infection. Turning to the study itself: Donors were malaria-exposed Malian children or age- and gender-matched Australian children. Donors had four controlled P. falciparum NF54 infections over about 640 days.

TCRdb re-called the multiplex PCR reads using CATT. The table lists around 46,000 delta-chain clones, around 1.6% of them singletons. Turning to this clone: The protein that TCRdb holds for this DNA derives from a much larger clone and differs from the translated DNA at residue 5, which likely indicates a read error; the protein shown here is translated from the DNA.

This clonotype was sampled from a pool of human donors (malaria-infected and uninfected, not separated). The specimen sequenced was gamma-delta T cells from blood.

The CDR3 DNA sequence: TGTGCCTGTGACGCCGTGCATTTGGGGGATACCGATAAACTCATCTTT. It yields the protein CACDAVHLGDTDKLIF. This rearrangement joins TRDV2 to TRDJ1, with 8 bases that match TRDD3. Germline V gives CDR1 GEAIGNYY, CDR2 EKD. The CDR3 consists of 16 residues. The ends lost 3 bases at V and 2 bases at J; junction bases unmatched: 10.